This T cell receptor beta chain is from a study of blood T cell repertoires in COVID-19. Study details: Samples of COVID-19 (acute and convalescent) were obtained from the United States, Italy and Spain. Sources were T cells, B-cell-depleted T cells, or PBMCs; the material itself was cDNA or gDNA.

Authors' processing steps: The authors estimated nucleated cell counts from reference gene primer amplification. Sequencing was performed with immunoSEQ multiplex PCR; in TCRdb, only in-frame clones are kept and a portion is missing. The V and J calls and the clone size are those of that table, but D and trimming were determined from the DNA. The table has under 200,000 clones, over 80% seen once. V gave up 1 base and J gave up 0 bases, with 12 bases separating them. In germline, CDR1 is SGHTA, CDR2 FQGNSA. This CDR3 has 17 amino acids. This TCR was sampled from an older woman with acute or convalescent COVID-19. Sequencing input: peripheral blood. The V call is TRBV7-2, the J call TRBJ1-4, with unresolved D. The CDR3 DNA reads TGTGCCAGCAGCTTAGTGGCAGGCCCCACAACTAATGAAAAACTGTTTTTT. Translated, it gives CASSLVAGPTTNEKLFF.